One T cell receptor beta chain is described in this entry. Its specificity is not known. This CDR3 is 14 amino acids long. V gave up 3 bases and J gave up 2 bases, with 11 bases separating them. The germline gives CDR1 SGDLS, CDR2 YYNGEE. This entry comes from a study of identical twins. Points from the study as a whole: With abundant cord blood beta clonotypes, insertions were fewer; memory repertoires showed no such pattern.

Using its own MiXCR run on the 5' RACE reads, TCRdb lists one record per CDR3 protein. The data hold 510,000 or so distinct CDR3 sequences, with approximately 14% observed a single time. The same specimen was also included in a second study, on yellow fever vaccine responses in identical twins.

Sequences were obtained from CD4+ T cells sorted from blood. The rearrangement uses TRBV9 and TRBJ1-2, with unresolved D. The origin of this receptor is a woman in her late teens or twenties in good health. CDR3 in DNA: TGTGCCAGCAGCGCAGAGTCGGGAAACTATGGCTACACCTTC. Amino acid sequence: CASSAESGNYGYTF.